The 22 T cell receptor beta chains below were found in one sample sequenced in a study of blood T cell repertoires in COVID-19 (dated by TCRdb to the early 2020s). Library preparation was by the immunoSEQ multiplex PCR assay. As stored in TCRdb, this immuneACCESS dataset retains in-frame rearrangements with V and J assigned. A fraction of the clones does not appear; measured against another copy, unresolved V genes explain less than half of the discrepancy, and the remainder lacks a known reason. The sample table lists fewer than 150,000 clones, about four fifths of them with a count of one. Clones ranked in the top ten supply roughly 12% of the sample. The sequenced sample consisted of peripheral blood. These receptors all stem from a human donor in a cohort sampled during active COVID-19.

The V gene is TRBV6-5, the J gene TRBJ1-4; 8 bases are shared with TRBD1. This CDR3 is 15 amino acids long. V shed 5 bases, J shed 8 bases, and the junction held 10 bases outside the gene matches. The germline V gene encodes CDR1 MNHEY and CDR2 SVGAGI. The CDR3 is CASSRTGPSREKLFF. The CDR3 DNA is TGTGCCAGCAGTAGGACAGGGCCCTCCAGGGAAAAACTGTTTTTT.

This sequence joins TRBV28 and TRBJ2-7; 8 bases are a match to TRBD1. The CDR3 length is 14 residues. Germline V CDR1 and CDR2: MDHEN, SYDVKM. J lost 1 base, V lost 3 bases, and 2 bases had no gene match. The CDR3 nucleotides read TGTGCCAGCAGTTTCGGACAGGGATCCTACGAGCAGTACTTC. It encodes CASSFGQGSYEQYF.

CDR3 loop: CAWSLFAGAGTEAFF. DNA for the CDR3: TGTGCCTGGAGTCTTTTTGCAGGGGCGGGCACTGAAGCTTTCTTT. This rearrangement joins TRBV30 to TRBJ1-1; TRBD1 might be the D (6 bases). Per the germline V gene, CDR1 is GTSNPN and CDR2 is SVGIG (reference sequence). The CDR3 consists of 15 residues. V shed 2 bases and J shed 4 bases, with 17 bases lying between them.

The CDR3 sequence is CASDGGLAGGRDEQFF. The DNA for the CDR3 is TGCGCCAGCGATGGGGGACTTGCGGGGGGGCGCGATGAGCAGTTCTTC. The chain has TRBV10-2 and TRBJ2-1; TRBD2 aligns across 9 bases. In germline, CDR1 is WSHSY, CDR2 SAAADI. This CDR3 contains 16 residues. Trimming cost V 8 bases and J 8 bases; bases outside gene matches: 16.

This rearrangement joins TRBV5-4 to TRBJ1-2; D not certain. CDR1 is SGHNT, CDR2 YYREEE, per germline (reference sequence). CDR3 length: 14 amino acids. V lost 2 bases to trimming and J lost 7 bases, with 15 bases between them. The CDR3 coding sequence is TGTGCCAGCAGCTTAGGTTCGGGGATTAGTGGCTACACCTTC. Its translation: CASSLGSGISGYTF.

This clone has a single count. V usage is TRBV6-5 and J usage is TRBJ1-1, with 8 bases fitting TRBD1. Germline loops: CDR1 MNHEY, CDR2 SVGAGI. V shed 6 bases, J shed 8 bases, and the junction held 5 bases outside the gene matches. This CDR3 region has 12 residues. CDR3 region: CASSLRQGEAFF. For the CDR3, the DNA is TGTGCCAGCAGCCTGAGACAGGGGGAAGCTTTCTTT.

The rearrangement joins TRBV27 to TRBJ2-7; D gene uncertain. The CDR3 spans 14 residues. Germline CDR1 and CDR2: MNHEY and SMNVEV (reference sequence). Trimming shortened V by 6 bases and J by 0 bases, and 12 bases separated the two germline ends. CDR3 sequence (DNA): TGTGCCAGCAGCCTCGATCCCAGCTCCTACGAGCAGTACTTC. Protein product: CASSLDPSSYEQYF.

The rearrangement uses TRBV3-1 (or the pseudogene TRBV3-2) and TRBJ2-7, with 10 bases matching TRBD2. Per germline, CDR1 LGHDT and CDR2 YNNKEL (reference sequence). The CDR3 runs to 18 residues. V lost 3 bases and J lost 7; bases outside the gene matches: 18. CDR3 residues: CASSHQEGGIAGGNEQYF. The CDR3 DNA reads as TGTGCCAGCAGCCACCAAGAAGGAGGTATAGCGGGGGGAAATGAGCAGTACTTC.

V gene TRBV6-5 combines with J gene TRBJ2-7, with 7 bases identical to TRBD2. The trim removed 2 bases at V and 4 bases at J, leaving 5 bases unmatched. This CDR3 region has 14 residues. Germline CDR1 and CDR2: MNHEY and SVGAGI. CDR3 amino acids: CASSYPGREYEQYF. CDR3 DNA sequence: TGTGCCAGCAGTTACCCAGGGAGGGAGTACGAGCAGTACTTC.

This sequence joins TRBV7-2 and TRBJ2-2, with 10 bases that match TRBD2. V shed 5 bases and J 6 bases; nucleotides not matched to a gene: 3. The length of the CDR3 is 14 residues. Germline V gene lookup returns CDR1 SGHTA and CDR2 FQGNSA. This chain's CDR3 is CASSPGTSAGELFF. The CDR3 DNA follows: TGTGCCAGCAGCCCTGGGACTAGCGCCGGGGAGCTGTTTTTT.

The rearrangement links TRBV5-6 to TRBJ2-1; 8 nucleotides agree with TRBD2. The length of the CDR3 is 15 residues. The V and J ends lost 4 bases and 0 bases, in that order; junction bases with no gene match: 3. Germline V gene sequence: CDR1 SGHDT, CDR2 YYEEEE. The CDR3 DNA follows: TGTGCCAGCAGCCGGCGGGGGGCCTCCTACAATGAGCAGTTCTTC. It codes for CASSRRGASYNEQFF.

This clone is a singleton in its sample. The chain employs TRBV10-3 and TRBJ2-3; no definite D call. V was pared by 6 bases and J by 2 bases, with 9 bases between. The V gene's germline CDR1 is ENHRY and CDR2 SYGVKD. This CDR3 contains 13 residues. The CDR3 here is CAIRGFDTDTQYF. As DNA, the CDR3 is TGTGCCATCAGGGGCTTTGACACAGATACGCAGTATTTT.

This chain joins TRBV19 and TRBJ2-7, with TRBD1 as a possible D gene (6 bases). The CDR3 has 14 amino acids. V shed 3 bases and J shed 6 bases, with 15 bases lying between them. Germline lookup yields CDR1 LNHDA and CDR2 SQIVND (reference sequence). The DNA for the CDR3 is TGTGCCAGTAGTATCCGGACAGATGGTCGCGAGCAGTACTTC. It yields the protein CASSIRTDGREQYF.

In DNA form, the CDR3 reads TGTGCCAGCAGCCAAGTGACCGGGACAAACTATGGCTACACCTTC. This translates into CASSQVTGTNYGYTF. The chain links TRBV4-2 to TRBJ1-2, with D possibly TRBD1 on 6 matching bases. V was trimmed by 1 base and J by 2 bases, leaving 11 bases between them. CDR1 is LGHNA, CDR2 YNFKEQ, per germline. The CDR3 runs to 15 residues.

The chain links TRBV7-3 to TRBJ2-2; no definite D call. Trimming pared 5 bases from V and 7 bases from J, leaving 11 bases between. The CDR3 loop spans 13 amino acids. The germline CDR1 and CDR2 sequences are SGHTA and FQGTGA. The CDR3 nucleotides read TGTGCCAGCAGCCGCCCCCTCGGCGGGGAGCTGTTTTTT. It encodes CASSRPLGGELFF. The full variable domain, in which reference TRBV7-3 and TRBJ2-2 provide the parts outside the CDR3, is GAGVSQTPSNKVTEKGKYVELRCDPISGHTALYWYRQSLGQGPEFLIYFQGTGAADDSGLPNDRFFAVRPEGSVSTLKIQRTERGDSAVYLCASSRPLGGELFFGEGSRLTVL.

This clone appeared a few times. The chain carries TRBV5-6 and TRBJ2-1; D possibly corresponds to TRBD2 (6 bases). Germline V CDR1 and CDR2: SGHDT, YYEEEE. The V and J ends lost 1 base and 4 bases respectively, with 15 bases between them. There are 16 residues in the CDR3. The CDR3 protein is CASSLSGGIGYNEQFF. For the CDR3, the DNA is TGTGCCAGCAGCTTGAGTGGGGGGATCGGATACAATGAGCAGTTCTTC.

This chain links TRBV19 with TRBJ2-1; TRBD1 aligns across 8 bases. Germline trimming cut 7 bases from V and 1 base from J; bases unmatched to any gene: 6. The CDR3 has 15 amino acids. CDR1 is LNHDA and CDR2 is SQIVND in the germline V gene (reference sequence). Here the CDR3 DNA reads TGTGCCAGTATTAGAACAGGGGGATCCTACAATGAGCAGTTCTTC. Amino acid sequence: CASIRTGGSYNEQFF.

The gene calls are TRBV11-1 and TRBJ2-7, with 9 positions matching TRBD2. The CDR3 spans 15 residues. The junction had 6 bases not matched to a gene; V was cut back by 3 bases and J by 3 bases. Germline V gene lookup returns CDR1 SGHAT and CDR2 FQDESV (reference sequence). This CDR3 reads CASSFLGTSLYEQYF. In nucleotides, the CDR3 is TGTGCCAGCAGCTTCCTCGGGACTAGCCTCTACGAGCAGTACTTC.

V usage is TRBV5-6 and J usage is TRBJ2-7; TRBD1 aligns across 7 bases. CDR3 length equals 14 residues. V shed 4 bases, J shed 0 bases, and the junction held 4 bases outside the gene matches. Germline loops: CDR1 SGHDT, CDR2 YYEEEE. CDR3 in amino acids: CASSNRDSSYEQYF. DNA of the CDR3: TGTGCCAGCAGCAACCGGGACAGCTCCTACGAGCAGTACTTC.

This sequence joins TRBV11-2 and TRBJ1-5, with D perhaps TRBD1 (6 bases). The length of the CDR3 is 16 residues. The germline V gene has CDR1 SGHAT and CDR2 FQNNGV. The V gene lost 1 base and the J gene lost 2 bases, with 12 bases spanning the gap. CDR3 sequence reads: CASSLGGGLGNQPQHF. The CDR3 DNA follows: TGTGCCAGCAGCTTAGGGGGGGGCTTGGGCAATCAGCCCCAGCATTTT.

The chain recombines TRBV7-8 with TRBJ2-2; 12 bases align to TRBD2. In germline, CDR1 is SGHVS, CDR2 FQNEAQ. The CDR3 has 18 amino acids. The ends lost 1 base at V and 2 bases at J; junction bases unmatched: 5. The CDR3 nucleotides are TGTGCCAGCAGCTTAGAACTAGCGGGGGGTCTTAACACCGGGGAGCTGTTTTTT. This sequence encodes CASSLELAGGLNTGELFF.

The chain carries TRBV29-1 and TRBJ2-2; 11 bases fit TRBD2. V dropped 6 bases and J dropped 2; count of bases not matched to a gene: 2. The CDR3 loop spans 14 amino acids. The germline gives CDR1 SQVTM, CDR2 ANQGSEA. The CDR3 is CSVGLAANTGELFF. CDR3 DNA sequence: TGCAGCGTGGGACTAGCGGCCAACACCGGGGAGCTGTTTTTT.